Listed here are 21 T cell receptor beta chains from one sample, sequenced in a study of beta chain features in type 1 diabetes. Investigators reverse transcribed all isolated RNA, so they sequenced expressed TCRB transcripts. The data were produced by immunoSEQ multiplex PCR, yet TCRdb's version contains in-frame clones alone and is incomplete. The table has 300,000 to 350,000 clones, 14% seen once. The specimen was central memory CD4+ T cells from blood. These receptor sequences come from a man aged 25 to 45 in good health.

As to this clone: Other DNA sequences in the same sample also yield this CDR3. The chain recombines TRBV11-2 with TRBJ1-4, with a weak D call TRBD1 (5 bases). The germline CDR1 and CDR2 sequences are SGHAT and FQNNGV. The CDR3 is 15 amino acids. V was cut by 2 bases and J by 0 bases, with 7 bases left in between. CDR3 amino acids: CASSLTGPTNEKLFF. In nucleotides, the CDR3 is TGTGCCAGCAGCTTAACAGGTCCAACTAATGAAAAACTGTTTTTT.

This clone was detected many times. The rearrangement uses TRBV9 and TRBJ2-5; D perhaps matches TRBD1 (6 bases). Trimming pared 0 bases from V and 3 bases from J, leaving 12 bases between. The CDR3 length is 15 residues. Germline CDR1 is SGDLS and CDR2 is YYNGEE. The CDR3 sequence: CASSVGAGAKETQYF. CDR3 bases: TGTGCCAGCAGCGTAGGAGCAGGGGCGAAAGAGACCCAGTACTTC. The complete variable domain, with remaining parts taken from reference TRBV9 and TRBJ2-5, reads DSGVTQTPKHLITATGQRVTLRCSPRSGDLSVYWYQQSLDQGLQFLIQYYNGEERAKGNILERFSAQQFPDLHSELNLSSLELGDSALYFCASSVGAGAKETQYFGPGTRLLVL.

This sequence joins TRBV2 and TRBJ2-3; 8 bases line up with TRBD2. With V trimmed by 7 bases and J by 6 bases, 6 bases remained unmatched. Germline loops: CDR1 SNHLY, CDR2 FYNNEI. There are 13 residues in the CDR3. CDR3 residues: CASNGGGGDTQYF. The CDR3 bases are TGTGCCAGCAACGGGGGGGGTGGTGATACGCAGTATTTT.

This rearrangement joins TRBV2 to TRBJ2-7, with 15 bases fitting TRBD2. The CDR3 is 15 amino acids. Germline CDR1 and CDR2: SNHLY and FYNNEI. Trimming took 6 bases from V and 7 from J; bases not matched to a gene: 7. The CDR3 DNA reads TGTGCCAGCAGGGGACTAGCGGGAGGTTTGGGGGAGCAGTACGTC. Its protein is CASRGLAGGLGEQYV.

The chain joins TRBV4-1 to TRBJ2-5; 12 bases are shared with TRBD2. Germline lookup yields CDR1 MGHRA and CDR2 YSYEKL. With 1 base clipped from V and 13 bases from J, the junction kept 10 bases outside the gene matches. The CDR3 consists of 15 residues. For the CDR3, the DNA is TGCGCCAGCAGCCAAGTCCCACTAGCGGGGGGCGACAGGTACTTC. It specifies CASSQVPLAGGDRYF.

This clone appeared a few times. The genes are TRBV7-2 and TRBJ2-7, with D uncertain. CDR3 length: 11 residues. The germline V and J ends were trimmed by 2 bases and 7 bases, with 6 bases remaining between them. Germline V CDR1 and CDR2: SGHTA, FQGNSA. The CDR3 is CASSLSREQYF. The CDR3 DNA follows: TGTGCCAGCAGCTTATCAAGGGAGCAGTACTTC.

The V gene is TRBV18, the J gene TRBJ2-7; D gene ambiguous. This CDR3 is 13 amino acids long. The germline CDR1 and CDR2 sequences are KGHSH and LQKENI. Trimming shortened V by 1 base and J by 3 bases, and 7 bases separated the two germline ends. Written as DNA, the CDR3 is TGTGCCAGCTCACCACAATCGGGCTACGAGCAGTACTTC. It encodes CASSPQSGYEQYF.

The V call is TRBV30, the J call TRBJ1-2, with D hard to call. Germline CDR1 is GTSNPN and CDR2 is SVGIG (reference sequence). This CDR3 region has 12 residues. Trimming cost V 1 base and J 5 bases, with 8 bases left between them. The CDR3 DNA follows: TGTGCCTGGAGTGGGTCCCGATATGGCTACACCTTC. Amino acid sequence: CAWSGSRYGYTF.

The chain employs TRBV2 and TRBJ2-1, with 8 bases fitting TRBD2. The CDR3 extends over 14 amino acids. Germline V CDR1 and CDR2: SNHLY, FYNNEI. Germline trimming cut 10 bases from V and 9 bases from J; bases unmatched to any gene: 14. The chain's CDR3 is CAIRKVRAGVEQFF. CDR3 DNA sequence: TGTGCCATCCGAAAGGTTAGAGCGGGAGTTGAGCAGTTCTTC.

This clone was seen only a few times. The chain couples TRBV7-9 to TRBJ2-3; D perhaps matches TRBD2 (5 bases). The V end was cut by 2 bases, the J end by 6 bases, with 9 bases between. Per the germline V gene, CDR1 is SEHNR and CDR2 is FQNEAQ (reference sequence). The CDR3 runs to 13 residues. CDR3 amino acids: CASSLREGDTQYF. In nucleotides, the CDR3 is TGTGCCAGCAGCTTAAGAGAGGGTGATACGCAGTATTTT.

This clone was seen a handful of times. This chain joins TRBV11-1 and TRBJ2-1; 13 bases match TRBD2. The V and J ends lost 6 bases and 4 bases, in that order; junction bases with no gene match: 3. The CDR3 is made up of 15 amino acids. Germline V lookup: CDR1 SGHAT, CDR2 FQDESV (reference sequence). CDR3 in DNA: TGTGCCAGCAGACTAGCGGGAGGGAGGTACAATGAGCAGTTCTTC. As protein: CASRLAGGRYNEQFF.

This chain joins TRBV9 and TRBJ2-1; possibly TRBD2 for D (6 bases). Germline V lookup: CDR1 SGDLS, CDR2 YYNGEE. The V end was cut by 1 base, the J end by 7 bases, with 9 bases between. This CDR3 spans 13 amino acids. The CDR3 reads CASSVSGGNEQFF. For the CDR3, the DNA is TGTGCCAGCAGCGTATCTGGAGGGAATGAGCAGTTCTTC. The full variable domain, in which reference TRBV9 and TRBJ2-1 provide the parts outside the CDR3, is DSGVTQTPKHLITATGQRVTLRCSPRSGDLSVYWYQQSLDQGLQFLIQYYNGEERAKGNILERFSAQQFPDLHSELNLSSLELGDSALYFCASSVSGGNEQFFGPGTRLTVL.

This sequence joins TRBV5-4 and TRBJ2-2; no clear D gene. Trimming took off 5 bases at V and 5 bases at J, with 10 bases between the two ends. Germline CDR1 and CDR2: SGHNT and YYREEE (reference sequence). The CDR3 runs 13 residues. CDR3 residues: CASSKTSTGELFF. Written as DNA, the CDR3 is TGTGCCAGCAGTAAAACTTCGACCGGGGAGCTGTTTTTT.

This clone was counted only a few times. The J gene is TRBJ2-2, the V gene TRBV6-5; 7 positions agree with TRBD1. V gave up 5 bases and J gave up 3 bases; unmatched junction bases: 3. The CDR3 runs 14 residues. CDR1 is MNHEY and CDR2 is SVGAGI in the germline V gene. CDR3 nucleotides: TGTGCCAGCAGTCGGACAGGAGACACCGGGGAGCTGTTTTTT. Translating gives CASSRTGDTGELFF.

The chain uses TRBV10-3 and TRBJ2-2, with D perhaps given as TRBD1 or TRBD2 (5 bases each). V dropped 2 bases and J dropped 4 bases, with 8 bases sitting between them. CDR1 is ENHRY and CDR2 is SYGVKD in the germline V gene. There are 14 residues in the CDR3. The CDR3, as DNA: TGTGCCATCAGTGAGACGGGGACCACCGGGGAGCTGTTTTTT. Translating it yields CAISETGTTGELFF.

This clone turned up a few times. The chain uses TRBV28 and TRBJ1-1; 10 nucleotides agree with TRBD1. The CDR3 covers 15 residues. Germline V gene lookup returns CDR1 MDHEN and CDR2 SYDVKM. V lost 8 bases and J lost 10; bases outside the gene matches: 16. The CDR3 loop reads CASYVFGDRGMGAFF. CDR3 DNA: TGTGCCAGCTATGTGTTTGGGGACAGGGGTATGGGAGCTTTCTTT.

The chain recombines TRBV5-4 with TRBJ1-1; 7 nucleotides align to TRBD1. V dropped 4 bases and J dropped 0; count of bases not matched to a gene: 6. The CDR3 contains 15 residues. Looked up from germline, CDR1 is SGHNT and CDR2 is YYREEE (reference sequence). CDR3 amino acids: CASSRRTGLNTEAFF. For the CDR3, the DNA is TGTGCCAGCAGCCGACGGACAGGATTGAACACTGAAGCTTTCTTT.

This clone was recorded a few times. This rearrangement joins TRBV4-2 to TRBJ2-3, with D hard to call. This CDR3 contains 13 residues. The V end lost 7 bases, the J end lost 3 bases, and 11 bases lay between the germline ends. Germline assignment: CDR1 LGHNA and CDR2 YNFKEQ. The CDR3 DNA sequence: TGTGCCAGCACCACAATGGGTACAGATACGCAGTATTTT. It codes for CASTTMGTDTQYF.

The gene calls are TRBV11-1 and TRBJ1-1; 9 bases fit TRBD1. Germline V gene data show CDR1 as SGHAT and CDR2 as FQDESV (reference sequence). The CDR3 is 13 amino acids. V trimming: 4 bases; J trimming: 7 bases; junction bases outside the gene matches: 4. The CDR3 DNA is TGTGCCAGCAGCTCGGACAGGGGAGATGAAGCTTTCTTT. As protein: CASSSDRGDEAFF.

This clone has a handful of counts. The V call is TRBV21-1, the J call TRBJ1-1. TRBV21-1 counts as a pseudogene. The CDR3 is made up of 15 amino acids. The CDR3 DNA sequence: TGTGCCAGCAGCAAAGATAGAGGGGAGAACACTGAAGCTTTCTTT. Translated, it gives CASSKDRGENTEAFF.

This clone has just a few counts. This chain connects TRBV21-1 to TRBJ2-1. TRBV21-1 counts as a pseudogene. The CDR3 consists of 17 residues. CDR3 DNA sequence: TGTGCCAGCAGCAAAGTAGGATGTCCGCTGACCTACAATGAGCAGTTCTTC. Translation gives CASSKVGCPLTYNEQFF.